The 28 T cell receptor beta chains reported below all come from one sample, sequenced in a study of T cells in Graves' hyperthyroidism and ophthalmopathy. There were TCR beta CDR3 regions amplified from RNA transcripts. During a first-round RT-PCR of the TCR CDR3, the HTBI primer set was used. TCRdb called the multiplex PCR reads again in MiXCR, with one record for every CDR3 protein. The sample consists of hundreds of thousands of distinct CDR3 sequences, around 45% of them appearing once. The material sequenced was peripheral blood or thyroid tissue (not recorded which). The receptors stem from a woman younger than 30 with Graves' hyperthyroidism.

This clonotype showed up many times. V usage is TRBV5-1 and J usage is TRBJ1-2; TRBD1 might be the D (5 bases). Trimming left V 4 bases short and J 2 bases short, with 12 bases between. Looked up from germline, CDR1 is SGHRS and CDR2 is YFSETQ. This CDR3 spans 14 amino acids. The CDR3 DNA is TGCGCCAGCAGCAGGGACGGAATGAACTATGGCTACACCTTC. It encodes CASSRDGMNYGYTF.

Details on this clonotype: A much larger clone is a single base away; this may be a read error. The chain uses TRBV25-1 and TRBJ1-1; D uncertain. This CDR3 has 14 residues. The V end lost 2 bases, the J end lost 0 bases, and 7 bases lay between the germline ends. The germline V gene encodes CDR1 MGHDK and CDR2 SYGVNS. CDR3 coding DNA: TGTGCCAGCAGTGAAACCTCAGTGAACACTGAAGCTTTCTTT. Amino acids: CASSETSVNTEAFF.

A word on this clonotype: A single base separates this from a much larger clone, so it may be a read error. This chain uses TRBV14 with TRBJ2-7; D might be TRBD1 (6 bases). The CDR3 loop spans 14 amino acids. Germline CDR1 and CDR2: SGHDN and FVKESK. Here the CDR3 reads CASSQGTGPYDQYF. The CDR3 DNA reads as TGTGCCAGCAGCCAAGGTACAGGGCCCTACGACCAGTACTTC.

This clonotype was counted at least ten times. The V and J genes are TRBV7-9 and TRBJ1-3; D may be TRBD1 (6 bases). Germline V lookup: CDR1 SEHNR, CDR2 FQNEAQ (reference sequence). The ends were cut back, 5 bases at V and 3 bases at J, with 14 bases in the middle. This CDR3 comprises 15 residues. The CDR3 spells CASSAAGAGGNTIYF. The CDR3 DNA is TGTGCCAGCAGCGCCGCGGGGGCAGGTGGAAACACCATATATTTT.

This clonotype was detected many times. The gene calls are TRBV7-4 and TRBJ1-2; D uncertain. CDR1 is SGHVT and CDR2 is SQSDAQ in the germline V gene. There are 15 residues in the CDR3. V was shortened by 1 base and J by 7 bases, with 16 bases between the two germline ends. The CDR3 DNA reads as TGTGCCAGCAGCTTAGGCTCTCCGGGTTCTGGTGGCTACACCTTC. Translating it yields CASSLGSPGSGGYTF.

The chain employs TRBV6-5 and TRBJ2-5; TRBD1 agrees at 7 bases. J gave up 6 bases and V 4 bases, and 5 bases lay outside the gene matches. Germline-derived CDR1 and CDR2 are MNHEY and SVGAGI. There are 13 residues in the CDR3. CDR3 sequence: CASSSDRIQTQYF. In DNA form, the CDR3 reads TGTGCCAGCAGTTCGGACAGGATCCAGACCCAGTACTTC.

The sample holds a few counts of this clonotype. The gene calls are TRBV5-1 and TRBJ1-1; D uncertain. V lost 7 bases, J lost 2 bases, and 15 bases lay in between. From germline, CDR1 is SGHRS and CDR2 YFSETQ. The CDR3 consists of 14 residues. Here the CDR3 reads CASSREGPNTEAFF. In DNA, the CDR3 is TGCGCCAGCTCACGTGAGGGCCCTAACACTGAAGCTTTCTTT.

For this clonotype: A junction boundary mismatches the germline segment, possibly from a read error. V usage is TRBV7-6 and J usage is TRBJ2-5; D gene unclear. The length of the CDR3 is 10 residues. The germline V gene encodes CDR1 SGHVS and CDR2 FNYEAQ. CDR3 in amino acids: CASSQEDRIF. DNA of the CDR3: TGCGCCAGCAGCCAAGAGGACCGGATCTTC. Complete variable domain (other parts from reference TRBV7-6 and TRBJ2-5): GAGVSQSPRYKVTKRGQDVALRCDPISGHVSLYWYRQALGQGPEFLTYFNYEAQQDKSGLPNDRFSAERPEGSISTLTIQRTEQRDSAMYRCASSQEDRIFGPGTRLLVL.

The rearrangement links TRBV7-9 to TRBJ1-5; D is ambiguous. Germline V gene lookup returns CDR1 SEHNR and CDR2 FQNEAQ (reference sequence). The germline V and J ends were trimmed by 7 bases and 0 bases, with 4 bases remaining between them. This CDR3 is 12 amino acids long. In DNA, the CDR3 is TGTGCCAGCAAGATTAGCAATCAGCCCCAGCATTTT. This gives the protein CASKISNQPQHF.

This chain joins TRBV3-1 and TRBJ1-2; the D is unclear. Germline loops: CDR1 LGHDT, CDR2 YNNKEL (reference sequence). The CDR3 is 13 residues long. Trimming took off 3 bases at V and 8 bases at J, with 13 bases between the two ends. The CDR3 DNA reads TGTGCCAGCAGCCACGGGAGGTTATTCGGCTACACCTTC. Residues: CASSHGRLFGYTF.

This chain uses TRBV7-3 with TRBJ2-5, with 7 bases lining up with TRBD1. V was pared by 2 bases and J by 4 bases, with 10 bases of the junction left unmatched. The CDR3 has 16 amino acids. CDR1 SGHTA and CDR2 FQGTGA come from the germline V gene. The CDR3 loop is CASSLDRVSPVETQYF. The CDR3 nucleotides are TGTGCCAGCAGCTTAGACAGGGTGAGCCCCGTAGAGACCCAGTACTTC.

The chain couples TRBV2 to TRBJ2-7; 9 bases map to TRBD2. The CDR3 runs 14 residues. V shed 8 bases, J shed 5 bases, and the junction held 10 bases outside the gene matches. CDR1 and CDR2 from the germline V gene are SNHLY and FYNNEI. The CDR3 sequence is CASGSWTSDNEQYF. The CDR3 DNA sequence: TGTGCCAGCGGTTCCTGGACTAGCGACAACGAGCAGTACTTC.

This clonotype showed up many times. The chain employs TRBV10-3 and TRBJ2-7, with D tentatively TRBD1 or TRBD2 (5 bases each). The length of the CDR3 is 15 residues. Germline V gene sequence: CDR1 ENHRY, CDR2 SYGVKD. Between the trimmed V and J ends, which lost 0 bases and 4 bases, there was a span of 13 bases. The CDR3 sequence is CAISESDGWGYEQYF. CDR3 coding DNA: TGTGCCATCAGTGAGTCGGATGGGTGGGGGTACGAGCAGTACTTC.

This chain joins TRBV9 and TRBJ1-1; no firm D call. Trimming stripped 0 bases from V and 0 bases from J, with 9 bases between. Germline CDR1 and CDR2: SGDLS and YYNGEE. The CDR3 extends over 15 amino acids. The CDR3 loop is CASSVESDMNTEAFF. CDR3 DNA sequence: TGTGCCAGCAGCGTAGAGTCAGACATGAACACTGAAGCTTTCTTT. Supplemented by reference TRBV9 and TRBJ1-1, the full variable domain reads DSGVTQTPKHLITATGQRVTLRCSPRSGDLSVYWYQQSLDQGLQFLIQYYNGEERAKGNILERFSAQQFPDLHSELNLSSLELGDSALYFCASSVESDMNTEAFFGQGTRLTVV.

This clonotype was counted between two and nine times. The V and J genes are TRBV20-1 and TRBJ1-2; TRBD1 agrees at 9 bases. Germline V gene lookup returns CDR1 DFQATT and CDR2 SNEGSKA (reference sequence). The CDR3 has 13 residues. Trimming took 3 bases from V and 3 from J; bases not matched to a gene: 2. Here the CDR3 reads CSARRTGDYGYTF. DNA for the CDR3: TGCAGTGCTAGGAGGACAGGGGACTATGGCTACACCTTC.

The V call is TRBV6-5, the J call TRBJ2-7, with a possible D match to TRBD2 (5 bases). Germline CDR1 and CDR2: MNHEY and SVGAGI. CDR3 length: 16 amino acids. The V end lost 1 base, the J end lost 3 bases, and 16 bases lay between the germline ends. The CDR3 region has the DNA TGTGCCAGCAGTTACTTGACCCCGCCGGAGGACTACGAGCAGTACTTC. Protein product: CASSYLTPPEDYEQYF.

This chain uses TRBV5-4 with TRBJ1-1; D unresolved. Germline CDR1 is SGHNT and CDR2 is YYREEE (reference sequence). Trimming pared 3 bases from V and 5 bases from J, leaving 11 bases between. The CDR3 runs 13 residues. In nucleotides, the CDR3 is TGTGCCAGCAGCTACTTTCGAGGAACTGAAGCTTTCTTT. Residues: CASSYFRGTEAFF.

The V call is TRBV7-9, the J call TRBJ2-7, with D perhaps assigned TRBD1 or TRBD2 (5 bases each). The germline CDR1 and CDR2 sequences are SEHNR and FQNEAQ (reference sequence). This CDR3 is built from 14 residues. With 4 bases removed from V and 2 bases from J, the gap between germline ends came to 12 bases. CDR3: CASSSEMGPYEQYF. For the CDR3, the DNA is TGTGCCAGCAGCTCCGAAATGGGACCCTACGAGCAGTACTTC.

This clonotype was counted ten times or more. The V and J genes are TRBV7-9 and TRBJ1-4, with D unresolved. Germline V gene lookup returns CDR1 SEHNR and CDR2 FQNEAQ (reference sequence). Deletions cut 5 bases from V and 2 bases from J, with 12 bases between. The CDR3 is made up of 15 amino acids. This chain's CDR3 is CASSPAVPTNEKLFF. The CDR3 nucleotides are TGTGCCAGCAGCCCAGCAGTACCCACTAATGAAAAACTGTTTTTT.

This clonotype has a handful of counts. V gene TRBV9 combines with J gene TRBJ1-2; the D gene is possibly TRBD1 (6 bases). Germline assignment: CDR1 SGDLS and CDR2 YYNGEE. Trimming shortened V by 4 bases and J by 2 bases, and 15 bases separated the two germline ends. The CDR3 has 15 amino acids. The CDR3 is CASSPQSTGNYGYTF. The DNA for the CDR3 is TGTGCCAGCAGCCCTCAGTCAACAGGGAACTATGGCTACACCTTC.

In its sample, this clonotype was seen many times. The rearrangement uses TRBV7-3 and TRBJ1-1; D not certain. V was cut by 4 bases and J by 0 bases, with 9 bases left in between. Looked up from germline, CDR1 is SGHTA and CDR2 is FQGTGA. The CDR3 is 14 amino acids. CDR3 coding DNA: TGTGCCAGCAGCTCCTCGACATTGAACACTGAAGCTTTCTTT. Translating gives CASSSSTLNTEAFF.

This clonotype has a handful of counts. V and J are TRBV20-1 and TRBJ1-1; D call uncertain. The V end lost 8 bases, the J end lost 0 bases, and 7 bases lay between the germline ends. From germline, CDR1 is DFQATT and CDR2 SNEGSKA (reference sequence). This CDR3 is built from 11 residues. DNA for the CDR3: TGCAGTCCCCCACTGAACACTGAAGCTTTCTTT. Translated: CSPPLNTEAFF.

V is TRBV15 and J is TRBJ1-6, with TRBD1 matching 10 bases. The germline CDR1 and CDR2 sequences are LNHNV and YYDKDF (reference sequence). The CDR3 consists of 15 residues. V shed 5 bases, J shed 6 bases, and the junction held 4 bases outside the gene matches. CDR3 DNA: TGTGCCACCAGCGCTCGGGACAGGGGTAATTCACCCCTCCACTTT. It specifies CATSARDRGNSPLHF.

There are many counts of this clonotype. The CDR3 sequence is CASRVVNQPQHF. Written as DNA, the CDR3 is TGTGCCAGCAGGGTCGTCAATCAGCCCCAGCATTTT. This sequence joins TRBV2 and TRBJ1-5; D gene ambiguous. Per the germline V gene, CDR1 is SNHLY and CDR2 is FYNNEI. Trimming removed 6 bases at V and 3 bases at J, with 6 bases between. The CDR3 has 12 amino acids.

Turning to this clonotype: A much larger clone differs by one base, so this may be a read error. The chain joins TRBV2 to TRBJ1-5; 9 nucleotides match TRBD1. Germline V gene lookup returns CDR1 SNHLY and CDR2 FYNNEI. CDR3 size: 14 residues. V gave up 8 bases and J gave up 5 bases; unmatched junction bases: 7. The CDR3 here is CASGGRQGDQPQHF. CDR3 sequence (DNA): TGTGCCAGCGGGGGTAGACAGGGGGATCAGCCCCAGCATTTT.

CDR3 residues: CAITEGTGVIRAGNTIYF. The CDR3 coding sequence is TGTGCCATCACCGAGGGGACAGGGGTCATCCGTGCTGGAAACACCATATATTTT. V usage is TRBV10-3 and J usage is TRBJ1-3; 10 bases align to TRBD1. J lost 2 bases, V lost 7 bases, and 14 bases had no gene match. This CDR3 is 18 amino acids long. Germline V gives CDR1 ENHRY, CDR2 SYGVKD.

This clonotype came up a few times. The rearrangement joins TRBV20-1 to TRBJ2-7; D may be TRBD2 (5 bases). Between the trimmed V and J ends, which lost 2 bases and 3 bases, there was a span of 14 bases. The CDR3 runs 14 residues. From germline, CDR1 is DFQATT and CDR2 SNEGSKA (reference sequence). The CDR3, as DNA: TGCAGTGCTAGAAATGGTCTAGCATTCTACGAGCAGTACTTC. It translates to CSARNGLAFYEQYF.

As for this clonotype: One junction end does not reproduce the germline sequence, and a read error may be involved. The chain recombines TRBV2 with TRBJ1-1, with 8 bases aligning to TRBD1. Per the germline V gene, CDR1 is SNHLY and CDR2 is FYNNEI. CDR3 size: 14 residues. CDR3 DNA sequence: TGTGCCAGCACCAACAGGGGGGGGGACACTCAAGCTTTCTTT. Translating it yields CASTNRGGDTQAFF.